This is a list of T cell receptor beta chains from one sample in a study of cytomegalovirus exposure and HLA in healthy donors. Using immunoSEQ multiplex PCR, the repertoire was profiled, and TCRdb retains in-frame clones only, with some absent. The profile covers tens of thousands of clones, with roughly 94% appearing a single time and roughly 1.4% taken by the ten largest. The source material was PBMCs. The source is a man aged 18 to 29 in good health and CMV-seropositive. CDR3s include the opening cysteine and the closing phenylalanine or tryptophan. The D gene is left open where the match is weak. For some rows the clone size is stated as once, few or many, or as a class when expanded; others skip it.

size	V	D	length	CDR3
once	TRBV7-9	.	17	CASSLLPGQSSYNEQFF
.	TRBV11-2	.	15	CASSLEGRIFYEQYF
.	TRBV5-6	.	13	CASSSTTNEKLFF
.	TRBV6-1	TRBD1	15	CASSELETGPYEQYF
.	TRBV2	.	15	CASSAPSRENEKLFF
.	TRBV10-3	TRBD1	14	CAIRGQGNTGELFF
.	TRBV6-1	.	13	CASSQGITTEAFF
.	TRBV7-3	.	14	CASSLNGVTGELFF
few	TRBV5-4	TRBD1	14	CASSFQGVVETQYF
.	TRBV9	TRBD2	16	CASSVGLAAPTDTQYF
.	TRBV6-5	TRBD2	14	CASRSGARTGELFF
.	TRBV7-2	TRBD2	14	CASYGGGASYEQYF
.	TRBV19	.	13	CASMPRGSETQYF
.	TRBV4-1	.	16	CASSQDPGGRTYGYTF
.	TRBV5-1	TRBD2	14	CASSVTSGINEQFF
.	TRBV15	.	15	CATSRERGGSEKLFF
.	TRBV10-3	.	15	CAISGDPQGSTEAFF
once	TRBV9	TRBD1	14	CASSVGGQEKGYTF
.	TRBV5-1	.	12	CASREGADTQYF
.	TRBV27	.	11	CASGFPSEQYF
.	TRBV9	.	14	CASSGGGGNNEQFF
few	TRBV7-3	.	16	CASSLNGGGGTDTQYF
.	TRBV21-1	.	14	CASSPRGANTEAFF
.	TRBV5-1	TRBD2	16	CASWEGHGVAEGTQYF